The present T cell receptor (beta chain) was sequenced within a study of spatial heterogeneity in lung cancer. Overall study context: Raw reads showed each unique TCR and UMI combination turning up more than ten times on average. Regarding the study as a whole: The number of expanded tumor alpha and beta chains correlated with mutation number.

TCRdb recomputed calls from the 5' RACE reads with MiXCR, one row per CDR3 protein. The sample has some 6,000 distinct CDR3 sequences, roughly 15% seen once. As for time point: sample taken at primary tumor resection. Untreated early-stage non-small cell lung cancer patients, fewer than 85 in total, were the donors. Tumor, nontumor lung or frozen PBMC supplied whole RNA that was sequenced unsorted. Germline CDR1 SQVTM, CDR2 ANQGSEA. The CDR3 sequence is 15 residues long. V lost 1 base and J lost 4; bases outside the gene matches: 8. This clonotype is termed medium-sized. Its cognate antigen is unknown. For a library built for alpha chains, this beta chain is a stray read; little rests on its size.

The chain recombines TRBV29-1 with TRBJ2-5, with 8 bases matching TRBD1. This receptor was obtained from a male donor with early-stage non-small cell lung cancer. This specimen was lung tumor tissue, taken at surgery. CDR3 nucleotide sequence: TGCAGCGTTGAAGCCCGGACAGGGATTCCAGAGACCCAGTACTTC. It translates to CSVEARTGIPETQYF.